Below are 30 T cell receptor beta chains sequenced from a single sample in a study of blood T cell repertoires in COVID-19. Sequenced by immunoSEQ multiplex PCR; TCRdb stores in-frame clones only, minus some. The sample records fewer than 150,000 clones, more than 75% being singletons. The sequenced sample was peripheral blood. The receptors originated from a woman aged 40 to 50 with acute or convalescent COVID-19.

This rearrangement joins TRBV29-1 to TRBJ1-1, with 9 bases matching TRBD1. The ends lost 4 bases at V and 10 bases at J; junction bases unmatched: 22. Germline V CDR1 and CDR2: SQVTM, ANQGSEA. The CDR3 totals 17 residues. In DNA, the CDR3 is TGCAGCGTTGTGCACCCTACCGCAGTCCCGGGACAGGGACCAGCTTTCTTT. This encodes CSVVHPTAVPGQGPAFF.

The chain recombines TRBV13 with TRBJ1-4, with D possibly matching TRBD1 (5 bases). The CDR3 is made up of 14 amino acids. V lost 2 bases, J lost 3 bases, and 7 bases lay in between. CDR1 PRHDT and CDR2 FYEKMQ come from the germline V gene (reference sequence). For the CDR3, the DNA is TGTGCCAGCAGCTTATGGGGCCCTAATGAAAAACTGTTTTTT. Its protein product is CASSLWGPNEKLFF.

The rearrangement joins TRBV6-1 to TRBJ2-2, with 7 nucleotides matching TRBD2. The CDR3 covers 15 residues. Germline V lookup: CDR1 MNHNS, CDR2 SASEGT. V shed 0 bases, J shed 6 bases, and the junction held 4 bases outside the gene matches. The CDR3 bases are TGTGCCAGCAGTGAAGCGGGGGGGTTCGCCGGGGAGCTGTTTTTT. Protein sequence: CASSEAGGFAGELFF.

This chain's CDR3 is CASSPPGEGGEKLFF. The CDR3 bases are TGTGCCAGCTCACCACCGGGGGAGGGAGGCGAAAAACTGTTTTTT. The V and J genes are TRBV18 and TRBJ1-4; weak D call: TRBD1 (5 bases). The CDR3 length is 15 residues. Germline loops: CDR1 KGHSH, CDR2 LQKENI. The germline V and J ends were trimmed by 0 bases and 8 bases, with 13 bases remaining between them.

This chain's CDR3 is CASSFRGTVGSPLHF. DNA for the CDR3: TGTGCCAGCAGCTTCAGAGGGACAGTAGGTTCACCCCTCCACTTT. V gene TRBV7-2 combines with J gene TRBJ1-6; TRBD1 matches at 7 bases. CDR3 size: 15 residues. Germline loops: CDR1 SGHTA, CDR2 FQGNSA. Trimming at V came to 3 bases and at J to 9 bases, leaving 8 bases not matched to a gene.

V is TRBV12-3 or TRBV12-4 and J is TRBJ1-4; TRBD1 might be the D (5 bases). The CDR3 runs 12 residues. V lost 3 bases and J lost 7, with 6 bases in between. CDR3 coding DNA: TGTGCCAGCAGTTTTCAGGGTGAAAAACTGTTTTTT. Residues: CASSFQGEKLFF.

This clone came up a few times. The gene calls are TRBV3-1 (or the pseudogene TRBV3-2) and TRBJ2-5; TRBD1 matches at 8 bases. The germline gives CDR1 LGHDT, CDR2 YNNKEL (reference sequence). The CDR3 covers 15 residues. V dropped 2 bases and J dropped 1; count of bases not matched to a gene: 3. CDR3 residues: CASSQSDRGQETQYF. DNA for the CDR3: TGTGCCAGCAGCCAATCCGACAGGGGCCAAGAGACCCAGTACTTC.

This sequence joins TRBV30 and TRBJ1-2; 10 bases are a match to TRBD1. This CDR3 comprises 12 residues. Germline CDR1 is GTSNPN and CDR2 is SVGIG (reference sequence). V dropped 5 bases and J dropped 8; count of bases not matched to a gene: 5. This chain's CDR3 is CAWDRGLGGYTF. The CDR3 DNA reads as TGTGCCTGGGACAGGGGGCTTGGGGGCTACACCTTC. Using reference TRBV30 and TRBJ1-2 for the parts outside the CDR3, the full variable domain is SQTIHQWPATLVQPVGSPLSLECTVEGTSNPNLYWYRQAAGRGLQLLFYSVGIGQISSEVPQNLSASRPQDRQFILSSKKLLLSDSGFYLCAWDRGLGGYTFGSGTRLTVV.

The V and J genes are TRBV7-3 and TRBJ2-3; 13 bases align to TRBD2. Unmatched junction bases numbered 14, after V lost 8 bases and J lost 6 bases. The length of the CDR3 is 17 residues. CDR1 is SGHTA, CDR2 FQGTGA, per germline. CDR3 coding DNA: TGTGCCAGCTCCCTCCTTAGGACTAGCGGGGGCGGGGATACGCAGTATTTT. Protein sequence: CASSLLRTSGGGDTQYF.

The chain has TRBV23-1 and TRBJ2-1, with D perhaps matching TRBD1 (7 bases). TRBV23-1 is recorded as an ORF, its role being uncertain. Trimming shortened V by 8 bases and J by 2 bases, and 22 bases separated the two germline ends. This CDR3 is 17 amino acids long. CDR3 in amino acids: CASRTATTGEAYNEQFF. The CDR3 coding sequence is TGCGCCAGCCGAACGGCGACCACAGGGGAGGCCTACAATGAGCAGTTCTTC.

This chain joins TRBV24-1 and TRBJ2-3; TRBD2 aligns across 8 bases. Unmatched junction bases numbered 2, after V lost 11 bases and J lost 2 bases. The CDR3 is 12 amino acids. Germline-derived CDR1 and CDR2 are KGHDR and SFDVKD. This chain's CDR3 is CAIGGDTDTQYF. The CDR3 region has the DNA TGTGCCATCGGGGGGGACACAGATACGCAGTATTTT.

This chain joins TRBV2 and TRBJ1-2; 9 positions agree with TRBD1. The J segment lost 7 bases and the V segment lost 4 bases, leaving 10 bases of the junction unmatched. This CDR3 has 15 residues. Germline values: CDR1 SNHLY, CDR2 FYNNEI. The CDR3 region is CASSASGTGSFGYTF. As DNA, the CDR3 is TGTGCCAGCAGTGCGTCAGGGACAGGGTCTTTTGGCTACACCTTC.

The CDR3 loop reads CSVGGGGAGNTIYF. The CDR3 DNA reads as TGCAGCGTTGGGGGCGGAGGGGCTGGAAACACCATATATTTT. V is TRBV29-1 and J is TRBJ1-3; D possibly corresponds to TRBD1 (5 bases). There are 14 residues in the CDR3. Germline V gene data show CDR1 as SQVTM and CDR2 as ANQGSEA. Deletions cut 4 bases from V and 2 bases from J, with 12 bases between.

This chain uses TRBV7-2 with TRBJ2-5; 12 bases are a match to TRBD2. This CDR3 region has 18 residues. CDR1 is SGHTA, CDR2 FQGNSA, per germline. With V trimmed by 1 base and J by 3 bases, 9 bases remained unmatched. CDR3 sequence (DNA): TGTGCCAGCAGCTTAGGGTCCCTAGCGGGGGGGCCTAAAGAGACCCAGTACTTC. This translates into CASSLGSLAGGPKETQYF.

This chain links TRBV7-2 with TRBJ1-5; perhaps TRBD1 as D (5 bases). V dropped 5 bases and J dropped 3 bases, with 14 bases sitting between them. The CDR3 has 15 residues. Germline lookup yields CDR1 SGHTA and CDR2 FQGNSA. CDR3 loop: CASSPGRTNNQPQHF. CDR3 in DNA: TGTGCCAGCAGCCCCGGGAGGACAAACAATCAGCCCCAGCATTTT.

This CDR3 is CASSLDAGNSGNTIYF. The CDR3, as DNA: TGTGCCAGCAGCTTGGACGCGGGGAACTCTGGAAACACCATATATTTT. This chain links TRBV5-6 with TRBJ1-3, with no clear D. Germline CDR1 SGHDT, CDR2 YYEEEE. The CDR3 has 16 residues. V shed 0 bases and J shed 0 bases, with 10 bases lying between them.

This sequence joins TRBV12-3 or TRBV12-4 and TRBJ1-2; a possible D gene is TRBD1 (6 bases). The CDR3 totals 12 residues. V was trimmed by 8 bases and J by 9 bases, leaving 16 bases between them. CDR3 protein: CASGSVTGRYTF. CDR3 sequence (DNA): TGTGCCAGCGGGTCCGTGACAGGACGCTACACCTTC.

The J gene is TRBJ2-1, the V gene TRBV7-2; no firm D call. The germline CDR1 and CDR2 sequences are SGHTA and FQGNSA. V lost 7 bases and J lost 7, with 14 bases in between. This CDR3 spans 13 amino acids. This CDR3 is CASTSYLRNEQFF. As DNA, the CDR3 is TGTGCCAGCACCTCCTATCTCCGGAATGAGCAGTTCTTC.

The chain recombines TRBV19 with TRBJ1-2; D is perhaps TRBD1 (5 bases). The germline gives CDR1 LNHDA, CDR2 SQIVND (reference sequence). The CDR3 length is 13 residues. V was pared by 8 bases and J by 0 bases, with 10 bases between. CDR3 nucleotide sequence: TGTGCCAGTCGAGACAGAGCTAACTATGGCTACACCTTC. This sequence encodes CASRDRANYGYTF.

The chain employs TRBV6-6 and TRBJ1-6; D not resolved. The CDR3 sequence is 16 residues long. Trimming cost V 6 bases and J 5 bases, with 17 bases left between them. From germline, CDR1 is MNHNY and CDR2 SVGAGI (reference sequence). The CDR3 here is CASRARGGINNSPLHF. The CDR3 nucleotides are TGTGCCAGCAGGGCCCGGGGAGGGATTAATAATTCACCCCTCCACTTT.

The J gene is TRBJ2-1, the V gene TRBV3-1 (or the pseudogene TRBV3-2); a weak D match, TRBD2 (5 bases). Between the trimmed V and J ends, which lost 8 bases and 1 base, there was a span of 12 bases. The CDR3 spans 14 residues. Germline V gives CDR1 LGHDT, CDR2 YNNKEL (reference sequence). CDR3 region: CASGEGRSYNEQFF. The CDR3 DNA is TGTGCCAGCGGCGAGGGCAGGTCCTACAATGAGCAGTTCTTC.

A few counts support this clone. This chain connects TRBV27 to TRBJ1-6, with D possibly being TRBD1 (6 bases). The V end was cut by 6 bases, the J end by 0 bases, with 15 bases between. In germline, CDR1 is MNHEY, CDR2 SMNVEV (reference sequence). The CDR3 contains 17 residues. DNA of the CDR3: TGTGCCAGCAGGGTATCTCAGGGGAGCTCCTATAATTCACCCCTCCACTTT. Protein: CASRVSQGSSYNSPLHF.

The chain has TRBV29-1 and TRBJ1-1; perhaps TRBD1 as D (6 bases). CDR1 SQVTM and CDR2 ANQGSEA come from the germline V gene. There are 13 residues in the CDR3. V lost 6 bases and J 3 bases, leaving 14 bases between the germline ends. The CDR3 here is CSVFAGVDTEAFF. In DNA form, the CDR3 reads TGCAGCGTCTTTGCAGGGGTGGACACTGAAGCTTTCTTT.

This clone has a handful of counts. V gene TRBV7-3 combines with J gene TRBJ2-1, with TRBD1 as a possible D gene (6 bases). The CDR3 covers 12 residues. V was trimmed by 5 bases and J by 8 bases, leaving 10 bases between them. CDR1 and CDR2 from the germline V gene are SGHTA and FQGTGA. The CDR3 DNA reads as TGTGCCAGCAGCCAAACAGGGCATGAGCAGTTCTTC. Its translation is CASSQTGHEQFF.

The V gene is TRBV13, the J gene TRBJ1-2; perhaps TRBD1 as D (6 bases). The germline V and J ends were trimmed by 5 bases and 5 bases, with 12 bases remaining between them. CDR1 and CDR2 from the germline V gene are PRHDT and FYEKMQ (reference sequence). The CDR3 loop spans 13 amino acids. This CDR3 is CASSLGGTYGYTF. The CDR3 region has the DNA TGTGCCAGCAGCCTGGGAGGGACATATGGCTACACCTTC.

This clone was observed a few times. The chain joins TRBV18 to TRBJ1-5; 9 nucleotides line up with TRBD1. CDR3 length: 14 residues. CDR1 is KGHSH and CDR2 is LQKENI in the germline V gene. V shed 5 bases, J shed 5 bases, and the junction held 4 bases outside the gene matches. CDR3 DNA sequence: TGTGCCAGCTCAACAGGGGGCGCGGATCAGCCCCAGCATTTT. Amino acid sequence: CASSTGGADQPQHF. The complete variable domain, with remaining parts taken from reference TRBV18 and TRBJ1-5, reads NAGVMQNPRHLVRRRGQEARLRCSPMKGHSHVYWYRQLPEEGLKFMVYLQKENIIDESGMPKERFSAEFPKEGPSILRIQQVVRGDSAAYFCASSTGGADQPQHFGDGTRLSIL.

Ten or more counts support this clone. Here the CDR3 reads CASSPPGGQSWETQYF. The CDR3 coding sequence is TGTGCCAGCAGCCCCCCGGGGGGGCAATCTTGGGAGACCCAGTACTTC. The rearrangement joins TRBV7-2 to TRBJ2-5; 8 bases line up with TRBD2. The length of the CDR3 is 16 residues. V was clipped by 5 bases and J by 5 bases; unmatched bases: 13. Germline V gene sequence: CDR1 SGHTA, CDR2 FQGNSA.

The chain carries TRBV19 and TRBJ2-4, with a possible D match to TRBD2 (6 bases). CDR1 and CDR2 from the germline V gene are LNHDA and SQIVND (reference sequence). This CDR3 is built from 17 residues. Trimming took off 2 bases at V and 1 base at J, with 15 bases between the two ends. The CDR3 sequence: CASSIRDDGGAKNIQYF. CDR3 DNA sequence: TGTGCCAGTAGTATACGGGACGATGGGGGGGCCAAAAACATTCAGTACTTC.

The rearrangement uses TRBV12-3 or TRBV12-4 and TRBJ1-2; 9 bases align to TRBD1. This CDR3 has 13 amino acids. Trimming cost V 4 bases and J 6 bases; bases outside gene matches: 3. The CDR3 region is CASSSTGGDGYTF. CDR3 nucleotides: TGTGCCAGCAGTTCGACAGGGGGGGATGGCTACACCTTC.

A single count supports this clone. The chain has TRBV15 and TRBJ1-1; 8 positions agree with TRBD1. Germline V CDR1 and CDR2: LNHNV, YYDKDF (reference sequence). There are 15 residues in the CDR3. Losses at the gene ends were 1 base for V and 8 bases for J; bases not matched to a gene: 9. This chain's CDR3 is CATSRVRQGMSEAFF. The CDR3 nucleotides are TGTGCCACCAGCAGAGTTAGACAGGGGATGTCGGAAGCTTTCTTT.